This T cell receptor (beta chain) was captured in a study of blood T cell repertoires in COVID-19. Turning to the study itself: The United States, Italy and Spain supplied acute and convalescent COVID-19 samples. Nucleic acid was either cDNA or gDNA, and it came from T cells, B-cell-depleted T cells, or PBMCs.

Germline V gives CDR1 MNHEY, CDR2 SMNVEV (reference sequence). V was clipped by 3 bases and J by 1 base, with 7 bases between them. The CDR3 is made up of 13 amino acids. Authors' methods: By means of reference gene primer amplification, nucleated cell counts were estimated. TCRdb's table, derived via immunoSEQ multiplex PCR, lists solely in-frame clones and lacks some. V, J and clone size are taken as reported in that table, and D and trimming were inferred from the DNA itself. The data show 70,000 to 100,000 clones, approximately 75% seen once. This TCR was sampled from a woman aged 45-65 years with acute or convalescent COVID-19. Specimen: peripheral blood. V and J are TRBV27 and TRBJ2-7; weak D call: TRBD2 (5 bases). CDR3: CASSFAGSYEQYF. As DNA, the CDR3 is TGTGCCAGCAGTTTTGCGGGTTCCTACGAGCAGTACTTC.